The 9 T cell receptor beta chains below were found in one sample sequenced in a study of cytomegalovirus exposure and HLA in healthy donors. The PCR had 60 Vbeta and 13 Jbeta primers. TCRdb's table, derived via immunoSEQ multiplex PCR, lists solely in-frame clones and lacks some. The sample yields about 69,000 clones, under 85% seen once. Sequencing used PBMCs. These receptors all come from a woman aged 55-69 years in good health and CMV-seropositive.

This sequence joins TRBV29-1 and TRBJ1-1; D not resolved. The V gene lost 6 bases and the J gene lost 2 bases, with 16 bases spanning the gap. CDR3 length equals 14 residues. Germline V gene data show CDR1 as SQVTM and CDR2 as ANQGSEA. The CDR3: CSVVKVAGNTEAFF. CDR3 coding DNA: TGCAGCGTCGTGAAAGTAGCCGGTAACACTGAAGCTTTCTTT.

The J gene is TRBJ2-1, the V gene TRBV19; D might be TRBD2 (6 bases). The CDR3 is 15 residues long. Germline loops: CDR1 LNHDA, CDR2 SQIVND (reference sequence). V was pared by 6 bases and J by 2 bases, with 14 bases between. DNA of the CDR3: TGTGCCAGTAGGTTAGCGGAATCTGCCTACAATGAGCAGTTCTTC. This gives the protein CASRLAESAYNEQFF.

J is TRBJ2-3 and V is TRBV4-2, with D perhaps matching TRBD2 (7 bases). Trimming took off 2 bases at V and 7 bases at J, with 13 bases between the two ends. The CDR3 has 14 residues. Germline loops: CDR1 LGHNA, CDR2 YNFKEQ. The CDR3 protein is CASSQPSGGYTQYF. DNA of the CDR3: TGTGCCAGCAGCCAACCGTCGGGGGGCTATACGCAGTATTTT.

This sequence joins TRBV5-1 and TRBJ1-5; the D gene is possibly TRBD1 (6 bases). This CDR3 is built from 17 residues. Trimming shortened V by 4 bases and J by 2 bases, and 19 bases separated the two germline ends. Germline lookup yields CDR1 SGHRS and CDR2 YFSETQ. The CDR3 DNA sequence: TGCGCCAGCAGCCCCGTTCCCGGGGGGGCCGGCAATCAGCCCCAGCATTTT. This sequence encodes CASSPVPGGAGNQPQHF.

This rearrangement joins TRBV9 to TRBJ1-4; 9 bases align to TRBD1. The CDR3 has 15 amino acids. J was trimmed by 4 bases and V by 4 bases; bases with no gene match: 5. CDR1 is SGDLS and CDR2 is YYNGEE in the germline V gene. The CDR3 nucleotides are TGTGCCAGCAGCCCGACGACAGGGGGTAATGAAAAACTGTTTTTT. Residues: CASSPTTGGNEKLFF.

This clone was recorded a few times. The gene calls are TRBV6-5 and TRBJ2-7; D may be TRBD2 (5 bases). Trimming removed 6 bases at V and 5 bases at J, with 14 bases between. This CDR3 is built from 13 residues. The germline V gene encodes CDR1 MNHEY and CDR2 SVGAGI. The CDR3 protein is CASSPAGSNEQYF. DNA of the CDR3: TGTGCCAGCAGCCCCGCGGGTTCGAACGAGCAGTACTTC.

In DNA form, the CDR3 reads TGCGCCAGCAGTAGCACAGGGTACAATGAGCAGTTCTTC. Translating it yields CASSSTGYNEQFF. V and J are TRBV5-1 and TRBJ2-1, with D possibly being TRBD1 (6 bases). The germline gives CDR1 SGHRS, CDR2 YFSETQ. The CDR3 extends over 13 amino acids. V lost 5 bases, J lost 4 bases, and 10 bases lay in between.

This sequence joins TRBV6-1 and TRBJ2-7; the D gene is possibly TRBD1 (5 bases). V dropped 4 bases and J dropped 0 bases, with 13 bases sitting between them. CDR3 length equals 15 residues. Germline V gene lookup returns CDR1 MNHNS and CDR2 SASEGT. The CDR3 region has the DNA TGTGCCAGCAGTGGGGGTGGGGCAGTCTCCTACGAGCAGTACTTC. Its protein is CASSGGGAVSYEQYF.

The CDR3 here is CASSQGSQNEKLFF. Here the CDR3 DNA reads TGTGCCAGCAGCCAGGGGAGTCAGAATGAAAAACTGTTTTTT. The genes are TRBV11-3 and TRBJ1-4; possible D gene TRBD1, 6 bases. Trimming left V 5 bases short and J 5 bases short, with 12 bases between. This CDR3 comprises 14 residues. Per germline, CDR1 SGHNT and CDR2 YENEEA. The full variable domain, completed using reference TRBV11-3 and TRBJ1-4, is EAGVVQSPRYKIIEKKQPVAFWCNPISGHNTLYWYLQNLGQGPELLIRYENEEAVDDSQLPKDRFSAERLKGVDSTLKIQPAELGDSAVYLCASSQGSQNEKLFFGSGTQLSVL.